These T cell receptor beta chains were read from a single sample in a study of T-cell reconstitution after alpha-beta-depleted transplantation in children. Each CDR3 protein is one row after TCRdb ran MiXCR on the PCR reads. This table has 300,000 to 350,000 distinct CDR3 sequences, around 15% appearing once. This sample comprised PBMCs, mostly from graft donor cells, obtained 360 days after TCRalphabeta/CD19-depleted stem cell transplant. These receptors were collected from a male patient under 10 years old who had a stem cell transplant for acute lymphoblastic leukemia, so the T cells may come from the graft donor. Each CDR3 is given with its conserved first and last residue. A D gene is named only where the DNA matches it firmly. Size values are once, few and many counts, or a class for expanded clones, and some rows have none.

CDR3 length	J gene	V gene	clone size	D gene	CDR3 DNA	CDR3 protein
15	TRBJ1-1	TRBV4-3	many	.	TGCGCCAGCAGCCAAGCGTCCCTGGGAAGGGGTGAAGCTTTCTTT	CASSQASLGRGEAFF
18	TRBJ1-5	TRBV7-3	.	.	TGTGCCAGCAGCTTAACTTTTCCTAGGACAGATAGCAATCAGCCCCAGCATTTT	CASSLTFPRTDSNQPQHF
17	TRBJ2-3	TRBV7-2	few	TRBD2	TGTGCCAGCAGCTGGGGGACTAGCGGGAGTGGGACAGATACGCAGTATTTT	CASSWGTSGSGTDTQYF
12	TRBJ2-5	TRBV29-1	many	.	TGCAGCGTTGAGGGGGGTTCAGGGACCCAGTACTTC	CSVEGGSGTQYF
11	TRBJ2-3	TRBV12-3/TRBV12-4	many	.	TGTGCCAGCAGTTTCTCGGATACGCAGTATTTT	CASSFSDTQYF
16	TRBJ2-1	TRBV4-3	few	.	TGCGCCAGCAGCCAAGGGCTATTACTCTCCTACAATGAGCAGTTCTTC	CASSQGLLLSYNEQFF
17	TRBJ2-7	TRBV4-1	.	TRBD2	TGCGCCAGCAGCCAAGATCCGGGACTAGCGGGAGTGGGCGAGCAGTACTTC	CASSQDPGLAGVGEQYF
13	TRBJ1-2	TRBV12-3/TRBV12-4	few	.	TGTGCCAGCAGTTTGGTCGAAAGCTATGGCTACACCTTC	CASSLVESYGYTF
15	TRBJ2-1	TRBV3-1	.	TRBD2	TGTGCCAGCACTTCAACTAGCGGCCCATTCTATGAGCAGTTCTTC	CASTSTSGPFYEQFF
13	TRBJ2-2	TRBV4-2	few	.	TGTGCCAGCAGCCAAGATAGGTTCGGGGAGCTGTTTTTT	CASSQDRFGELFF
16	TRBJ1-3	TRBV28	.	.	TGTGCCAGCAGAATGGGGGGTCCCAGCTCTGGAAACACCATATATTTT	CASRMGGPSSGNTIYF
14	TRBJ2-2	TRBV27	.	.	TGTGCCAGCAGTGACCGGCAAATTACCGGGGAGCTGTTTTTT	CASSDRQITGELFF
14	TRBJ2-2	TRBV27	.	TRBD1	TGTGCCAGCAGTCCCGGGACAGGGGTCGGGGAGCTGTTTTTT	CASSPGTGVGELFF
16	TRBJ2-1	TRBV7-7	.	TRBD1	TGTGCTAGCAGCTTCGCCCCGGGACAGGGCTACAATGAGCAGTTCTTC	CASSFAPGQGYNEQFF
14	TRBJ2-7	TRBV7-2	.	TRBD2	TGTGCCAGCAGCTCACTAGCGGGCCTTTACGAGCAGTACTTC	CASSSLAGLYEQYF
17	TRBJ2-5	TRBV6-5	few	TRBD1	TGTGCCAGCAGTTTCGAGCCGGGACAGGGGGCGCGAGAGACCCAGTACTTC	CASSFEPGQGARETQYF
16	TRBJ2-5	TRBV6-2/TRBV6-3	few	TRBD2	TGTGCCAGCAGTTACGGGGTGCGGGAGAGCTGGGAGACCCAGTACTTC	CASSYGVRESWETQYF
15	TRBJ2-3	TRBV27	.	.	TGTGCCAGCAGGAGGGGCATCCGGTCGTCGAATACGCAGTATTTT	CASRRGIRSSNTQYF
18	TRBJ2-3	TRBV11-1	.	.	TGTGCCAGCAGCTTGGGGCCTTGGGGGATACCCCTCACAGATACGCAGTATTTT	CASSLGPWGIPLTDTQYF
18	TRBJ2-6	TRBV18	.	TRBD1	TGTGCCAGCTCGGCCGGGACAGGGAGGGGTGCTGGGGCCAACGTCCTGACTTTC	CASSAGTGRGAGANVLTF
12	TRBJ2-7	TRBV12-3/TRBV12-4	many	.	TGTGCCAGCAGTTTAAATCCTTACGAGCAGTACTTC	CASSLNPYEQYF
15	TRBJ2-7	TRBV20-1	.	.	TGCAGTGCTAGGCCCCCCTACAACGCGCCCTACGAGCAGTACTTC	CSARPPYNAPYEQYF
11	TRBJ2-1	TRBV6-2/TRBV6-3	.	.	TGTGCCAGCAGCAGAGGTAATGAGCAGTTCTTC	CASSRGNEQFF
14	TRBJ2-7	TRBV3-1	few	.	TGTGCCAGCAGCCCAAACAGGCCCCAGGGCGAGCAGTACTTC	CASSPNRPQGEQYF
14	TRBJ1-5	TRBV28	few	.	TGTGCCGGGGGGGCTGCTTGGGAAAATCAGCCCCAGCATTTT	CAGGAAWENQPQHF
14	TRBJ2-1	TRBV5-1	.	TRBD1	TGCGCCAGCAGCTTCCAACAGGGGTACAATGAGCAGTTCTTC	CASSFQQGYNEQFF
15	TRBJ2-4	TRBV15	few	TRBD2	TGTGCCACCAGCAGAGCACTAGCGAACAAAAACATTCAGTACTTC	CATSRALANKNIQYF
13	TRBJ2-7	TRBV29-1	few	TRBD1	TGCAGCGTTGCGGACAGGAGCTCCTACGAGCAGTACTTC	CSVADRSSYEQYF
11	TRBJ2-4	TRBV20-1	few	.	TGCAGTGCTCCTCTTAAAAACATTCAGTACTTC	CSAPLKNIQYF
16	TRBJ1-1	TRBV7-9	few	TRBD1	TGTGCCAGCAGCTTGTCCGGGACAGGGGCGAGAACTGAAGCTTTCTTT	CASSLSGTGARTEAFF
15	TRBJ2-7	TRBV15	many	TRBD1	TGTGCCACCAGCAGGGACAGGGGGGTTAGGAACGAGCAGTACTTC	CATSRDRGVRNEQYF
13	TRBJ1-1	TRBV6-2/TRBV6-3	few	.	TGTGCCAGCGAGGGGAGGGTGAACACTGAAGCTTTCTTT	CASEGRVNTEAFF
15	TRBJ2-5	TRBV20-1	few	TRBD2	TGCAGTGCTAGAGATCCTATAGCGGGAGTAGAGACCCAGTACTTC	CSARDPIAGVETQYF
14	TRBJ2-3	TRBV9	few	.	TGTGCCAGCAGCGTAGACAGGGCCCCAGATACGCAGTATTTT	CASSVDRAPDTQYF
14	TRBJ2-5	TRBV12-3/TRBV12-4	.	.	TGTGCCAGCAGTCATATGGGCAGTTTAGAGACCCAGTACTTC	CASSHMGSLETQYF
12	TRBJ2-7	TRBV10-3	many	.	TGTGCCATAAGCGCTACCTCCTACGAGCAGTACTTC	CAISATSYEQYF
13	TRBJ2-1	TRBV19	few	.	TGTGCCAGTAGTATGGATTTGGCCAATGAGCAGTTCTTC	CASSMDLANEQFF
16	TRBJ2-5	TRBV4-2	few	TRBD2	TGTGCCAGCAGCCAAGGGAAACTAGCGGCTCTGGAGACCCAGTACTTC	CASSQGKLAALETQYF
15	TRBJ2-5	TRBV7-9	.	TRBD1	TGTGCCAGCAGCTATACAGGGGGCGCAGGGGAGACCCAGTACTTC	CASSYTGGAGETQYF
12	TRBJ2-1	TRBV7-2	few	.	TGTGCCAGCAGCTCCTTTTACAATGAGCAGTTCTTC	CASSSFYNEQFF
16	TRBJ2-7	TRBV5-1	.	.	TGCGCCAGCAGCTTCCTACAGGGTACGGGTGCCTACGAGCAGTACTTC	CASSFLQGTGAYEQYF
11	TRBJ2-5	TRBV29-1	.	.	TGCAGCGTCCTCCTGGGGGAGACCCAGTACTTC	CSVLLGETQYF
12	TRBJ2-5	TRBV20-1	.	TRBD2	TGCAGTGCTCCTCCGGGGGGTCTGGGCCAGTACTTC	CSAPPGGLGQYF
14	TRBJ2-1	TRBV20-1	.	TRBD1	TGCAGTGCTATTAGGACAGGCGCGTACAATGAGCAGTTCTTC	CSAIRTGAYNEQFF
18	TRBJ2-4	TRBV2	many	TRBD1	TGTGCCAGCAGTGAACGGCCTTGGGACAGGGAGGGCAAAAACATTCAGTACTTC	CASSERPWDREGKNIQYF
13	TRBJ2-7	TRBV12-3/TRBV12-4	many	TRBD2	TGTGCCAGCAGAGTAGCGGGGCACTACGAGCAGTACTTC	CASRVAGHYEQYF
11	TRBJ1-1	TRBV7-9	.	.	TGTGCCAGCAGCTTGCGAGGTGAAGCTTTCTTT	CASSLRGEAFF
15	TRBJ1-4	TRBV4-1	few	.	TGCGCCAGCAGCCAAGTGACGACAGCTAATGAAAAACTGTTTTTT	CASSQVTTANEKLFF
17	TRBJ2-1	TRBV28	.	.	TGTGCCAGCAGTGAAGCCGGGGACTTACAAACGGACAATGAGCAGTTCTTC	CASSEAGDLQTDNEQFF
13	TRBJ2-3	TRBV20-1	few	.	TGCAGTGCCGCTGGGACTGCCCGAGATACGCAGTATTTT	CSAAGTARDTQYF
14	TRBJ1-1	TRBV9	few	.	TGTGCCAGCAGCATTGGACAACTAAACACTGAAGCTTTCTTT	CASSIGQLNTEAFF
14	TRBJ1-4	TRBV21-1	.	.	TGTGCCAGCAGCAAGCGGGCAACTAATGAAAAACTGTTTTTT	CASSKRATNEKLFF
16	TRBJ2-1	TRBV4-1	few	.	TGCGCCAGCAGCCAAACGATCCTCGGGGGAGCGTATGAGCAGTTCTTC	CASSQTILGGAYEQFF
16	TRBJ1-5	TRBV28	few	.	TGTGCCAGCAGTTTATCCGCAGACTATAGCAATCAGCCCCAGCATTTT	CASSLSADYSNQPQHF
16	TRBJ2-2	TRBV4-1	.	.	TGCGCCAGCAGCCGCCTACCCCGGGCGACAACCGGGGAGCTGTTTTTT	CASSRLPRATTGELFF